The present T cell receptor (beta chain) was sequenced within a study of T-cell memory formation after mild COVID-19. Study-wide results and caveats: Shrinking CD4+ clones were chiefly CM and EM; CD8+ ones were chiefly EMRA.

The CDR3 has 12 amino acids. Germline CDR1 MNHEY, CDR2 SMNVEV (reference sequence). The V end lost 8 bases, the J end lost 12 bases, and 17 bases lay between the germline ends. This clonotype was found a few times. The target antigen is unknown. TCRdb passed the 5' RACE reads through MiXCR, listing each CDR3 protein once. The table includes about 560,000 distinct CDR3 sequences, less than 25% detected once. The clonotype comes from an adult woman who had mild COVID-19 (a few samples of this study predate the infection). Cell type and time point are not known. This chain links TRBV27 with TRBJ2-1, with D perhaps assigned TRBD1 or TRBD2 (5 bases each). Material for sequencing was PBMCs or a T cell subset sorted from them (not recorded which). For the CDR3, the DNA is TGTGCCAGCGGAATGGGGACCCCGGGGCAGTTCTTC. Residues: CASGMGTPGQFF.